This T cell receptor (beta chain) was documented in a study of radiotherapy plus CTLA-4 blockade in lung cancer. For the study at large: Objective responses occurred in approximately 18% of patients; over 30% had disease control. Overall study results and limits: TCR clones of tumor origin grew in blood after radiotherapy plus ipilimumab. Alongside interferon-beta, early blood T cell clone dynamics were reportedly the best predictor of response.

Focal radiation plus CTLA-4 blockade with ipilimumab was given to patients with chemo-refractory metastatic non-small-cell lung cancer. As regards this clone: Antigen unknown.

Assay: immunoSEQ multiplex PCR; the TCRdb copy retains only in-frame clones and omits some. The sample lists approximately 94,000 clones, roughly 80% occurring once. The source of this sequence is a human donor with non-small cell lung cancer that progressed on radiotherapy plus ipilimumab. Specimen: peripheral blood, collected from a patient treated with radiotherapy plus ipilimumab.

The chain's CDR3 is CASSFEGVTDEQYF. CDR3 nucleotides: TGCGCCAGCAGCTTTGAGGGGGTCACGGACGAGCAGTACTTC. V gene TRBV5-1 combines with J gene TRBJ2-5; perhaps TRBD1 as D (6 bases). The DNA end favors TRBJ2-7, so the J call may be wrong. Germline loops: CDR1 SGHRS, CDR2 YFSETQ. The length of the CDR3 is 14 residues.